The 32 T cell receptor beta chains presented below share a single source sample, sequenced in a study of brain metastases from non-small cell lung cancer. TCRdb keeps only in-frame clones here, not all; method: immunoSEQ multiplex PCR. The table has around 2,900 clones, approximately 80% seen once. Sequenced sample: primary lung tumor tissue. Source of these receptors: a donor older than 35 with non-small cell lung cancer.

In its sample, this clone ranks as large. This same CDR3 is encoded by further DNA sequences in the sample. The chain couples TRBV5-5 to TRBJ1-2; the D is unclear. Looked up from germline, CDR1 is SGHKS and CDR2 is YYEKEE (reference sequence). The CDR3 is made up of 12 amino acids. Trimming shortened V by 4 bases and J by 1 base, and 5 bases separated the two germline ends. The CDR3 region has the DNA TGTGCCAGCAGCATAGATAACTATGGCTACACCTTC. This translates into CASSIDNYGYTF. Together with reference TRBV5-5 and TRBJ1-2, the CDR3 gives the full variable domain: DAGVTQSPTHLIKTRGQQVTLRCSPISGHKSVSWYQQVLGQGPQFIFQYYEKEERGRGNFPDRFSARQFPNYSSELNVNALLLGDSALYLCASSIDNYGYTFGSGTRLTVV.

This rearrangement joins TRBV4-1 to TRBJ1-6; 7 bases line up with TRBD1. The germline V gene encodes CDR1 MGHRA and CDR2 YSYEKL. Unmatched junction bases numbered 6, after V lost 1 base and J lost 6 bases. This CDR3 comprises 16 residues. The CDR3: CASSQGSRGGNSPLHF. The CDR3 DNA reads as TGCGCCAGCAGCCAAGGGAGCAGGGGGGGTAATTCACCCCTCCACTTT.

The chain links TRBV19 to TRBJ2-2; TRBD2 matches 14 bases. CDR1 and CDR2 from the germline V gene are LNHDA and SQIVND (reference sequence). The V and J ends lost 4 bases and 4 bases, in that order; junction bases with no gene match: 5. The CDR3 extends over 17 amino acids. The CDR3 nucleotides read TGTGCCAGTAGTAACCGACTAGCGGGAGGGGGCACCGGGGAGCTGTTTTTT. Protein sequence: CASSNRLAGGGTGELFF.

The CDR3 coding sequence is TGTGCCAGCAGCCAAGTTCACAGTTCCTCTGGAAACACCATATATTTT. It is translated as CASSQVHSSSGNTIYF. V and J are TRBV3-1 (or the pseudogene TRBV3-2) and TRBJ1-3; no clear D gene. In germline, CDR1 is LGHDT, CDR2 YNNKEL (reference sequence). Trimming removed 1 base from V and 0 bases from J, with 10 bases in between. The CDR3 totals 16 residues.

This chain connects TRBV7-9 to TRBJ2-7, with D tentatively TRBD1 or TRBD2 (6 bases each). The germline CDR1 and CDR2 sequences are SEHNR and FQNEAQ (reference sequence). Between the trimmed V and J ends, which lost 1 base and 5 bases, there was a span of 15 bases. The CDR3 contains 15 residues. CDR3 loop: CASSLVGQGRNEQYF. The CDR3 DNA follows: TGTGCCAGCAGCTTAGTCGGCCAGGGGAGGAACGAGCAGTACTTC.

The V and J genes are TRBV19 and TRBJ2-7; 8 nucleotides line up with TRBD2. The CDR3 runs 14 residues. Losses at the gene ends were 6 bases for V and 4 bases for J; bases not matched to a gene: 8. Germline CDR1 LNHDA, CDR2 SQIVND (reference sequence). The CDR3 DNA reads TGTGCCAGTAGGAAGATAGCGGGGCAATACGAGCAGTACTTC. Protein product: CASRKIAGQYEQYF.

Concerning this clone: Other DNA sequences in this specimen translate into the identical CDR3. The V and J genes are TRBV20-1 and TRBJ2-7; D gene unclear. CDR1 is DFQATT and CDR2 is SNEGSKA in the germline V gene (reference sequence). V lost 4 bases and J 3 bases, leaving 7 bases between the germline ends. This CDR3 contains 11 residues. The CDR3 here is CSATRDYEQYF. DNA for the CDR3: TGCAGTGCTACTAGGGACTACGAGCAGTACTTC.

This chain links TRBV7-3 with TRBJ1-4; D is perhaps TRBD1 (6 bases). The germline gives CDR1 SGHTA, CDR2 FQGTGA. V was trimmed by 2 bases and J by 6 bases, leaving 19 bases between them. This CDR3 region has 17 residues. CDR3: CASSLQGTSSVDEKLFF. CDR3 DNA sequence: TGTGCCAGCAGCTTACAGGGGACATCCAGTGTGGATGAAAAACTGTTTTTT.

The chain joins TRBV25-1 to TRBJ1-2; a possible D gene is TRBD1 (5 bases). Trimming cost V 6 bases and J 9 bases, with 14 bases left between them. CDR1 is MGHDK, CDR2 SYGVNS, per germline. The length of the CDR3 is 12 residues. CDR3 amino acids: CASSGAGRRYTF. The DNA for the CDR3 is TGTGCCAGCAGCGGGGCGGGCCGACGCTACACCTTC.

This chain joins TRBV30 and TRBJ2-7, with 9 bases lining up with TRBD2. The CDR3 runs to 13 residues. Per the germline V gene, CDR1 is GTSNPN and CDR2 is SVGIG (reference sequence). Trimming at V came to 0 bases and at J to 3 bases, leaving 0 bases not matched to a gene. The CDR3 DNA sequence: TGTGCCTGGAGTGTACTAGCGGGCTACGAGCAGTACTTC. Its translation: CAWSVLAGYEQYF.

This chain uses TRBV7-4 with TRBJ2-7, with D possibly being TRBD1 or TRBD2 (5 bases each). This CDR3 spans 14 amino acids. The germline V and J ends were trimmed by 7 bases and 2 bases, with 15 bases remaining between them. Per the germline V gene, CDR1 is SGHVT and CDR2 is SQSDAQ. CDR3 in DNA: TGTGCCAGCACCCTCTTTTGGGGGACCTACGAGCAGTACTTC. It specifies CASTLFWGTYEQYF.

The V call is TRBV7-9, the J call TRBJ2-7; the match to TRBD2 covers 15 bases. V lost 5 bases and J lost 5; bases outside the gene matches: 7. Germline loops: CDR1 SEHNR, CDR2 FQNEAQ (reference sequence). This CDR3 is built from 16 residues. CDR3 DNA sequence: TGTGCCAGCAGCCCACTCGGGACTAGCGGGAGGAACGAGCAGTACTTC. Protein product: CASSPLGTSGRNEQYF.

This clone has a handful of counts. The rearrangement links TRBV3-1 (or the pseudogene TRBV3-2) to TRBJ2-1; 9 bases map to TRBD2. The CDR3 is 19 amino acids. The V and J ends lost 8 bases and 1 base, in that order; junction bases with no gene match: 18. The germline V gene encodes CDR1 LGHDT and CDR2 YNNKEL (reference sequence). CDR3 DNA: TGTGCCAGCGTGCGTACTGTTGGCGGGAGGGTCGCGTCCTACAATGAGCAGTTCTTC. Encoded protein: CASVRTVGGRVASYNEQFF.

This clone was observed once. The CDR3 coding sequence is TGTGCCAGCAGTCTCGGACTAGCGGGCCTATCCCGGGAGCTGTTTTTT. Translated: CASSLGLAGLSRELFF. This chain uses TRBV28 with TRBJ2-2; TRBD2 agrees at 11 bases. There are 16 residues in the CDR3. Trimming removed 5 bases from V and 9 bases from J; junction bases left unmatched: 11. Germline V gives CDR1 MDHEN, CDR2 SYDVKM.

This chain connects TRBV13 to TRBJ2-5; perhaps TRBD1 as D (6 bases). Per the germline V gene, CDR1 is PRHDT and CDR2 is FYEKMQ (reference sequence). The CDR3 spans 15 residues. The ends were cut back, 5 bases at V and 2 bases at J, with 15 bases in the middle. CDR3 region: CASSTRTAGQETQYF. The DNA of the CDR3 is TGTGCCAGCAGCACTCGGACAGCCGGACAAGAGACCCAGTACTTC.

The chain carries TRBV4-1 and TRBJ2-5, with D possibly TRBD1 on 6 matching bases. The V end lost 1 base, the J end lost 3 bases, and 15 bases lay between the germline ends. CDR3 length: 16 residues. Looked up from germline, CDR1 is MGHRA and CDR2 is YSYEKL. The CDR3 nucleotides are TGCGCCAGCAGCCAAGTCTTCTCGCAGGGGAAAGAGACCCAGTACTTC. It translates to CASSQVFSQGKETQYF.

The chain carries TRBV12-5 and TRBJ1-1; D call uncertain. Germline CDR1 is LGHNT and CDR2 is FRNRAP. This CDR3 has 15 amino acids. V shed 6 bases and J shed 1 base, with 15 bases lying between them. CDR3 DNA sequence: TGTGCTAGTGGGCGTACATCTTTTTCGAACACTGAAGCTTTCTTT. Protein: CASGRTSFSNTEAFF.

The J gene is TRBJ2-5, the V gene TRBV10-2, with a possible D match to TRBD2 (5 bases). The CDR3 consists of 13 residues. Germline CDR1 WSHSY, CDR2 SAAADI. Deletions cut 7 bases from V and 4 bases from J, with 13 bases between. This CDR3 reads CASTVRGRETQYF. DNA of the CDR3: TGCGCCAGCACGGTACGGGGTCGAGAGACCCAGTACTTC.

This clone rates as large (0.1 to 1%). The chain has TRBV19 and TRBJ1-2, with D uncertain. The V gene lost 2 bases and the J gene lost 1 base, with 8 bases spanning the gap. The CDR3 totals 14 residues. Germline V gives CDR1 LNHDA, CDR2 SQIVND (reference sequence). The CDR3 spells CASSIFGGNYGYTF. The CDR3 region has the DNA TGTGCCAGTAGTATATTTGGTGGTAACTATGGCTACACCTTC.

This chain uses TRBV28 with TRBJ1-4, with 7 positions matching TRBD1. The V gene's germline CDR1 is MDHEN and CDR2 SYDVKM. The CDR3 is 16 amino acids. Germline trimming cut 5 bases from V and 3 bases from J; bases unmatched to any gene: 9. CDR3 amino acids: CASSTRQGRANEKLFF. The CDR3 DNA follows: TGTGCCAGCAGTACCCGACAGGGAAGGGCTAATGAAAAACTGTTTTTT.

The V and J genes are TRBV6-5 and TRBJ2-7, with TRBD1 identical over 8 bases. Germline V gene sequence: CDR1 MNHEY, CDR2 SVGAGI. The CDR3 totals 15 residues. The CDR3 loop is CASRQGLDMGYEQYF. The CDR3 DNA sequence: TGTGCTAGCCGACAGGGGCTAGATATGGGCTACGAGCAGTACTTC.

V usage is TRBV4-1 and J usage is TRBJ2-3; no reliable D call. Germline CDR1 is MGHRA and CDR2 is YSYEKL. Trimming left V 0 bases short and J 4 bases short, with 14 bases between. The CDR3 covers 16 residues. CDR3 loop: CASSQDLGARADTQYF. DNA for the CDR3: TGCGCCAGCAGCCAAGATTTAGGTGCCCGAGCAGATACGCAGTATTTT.

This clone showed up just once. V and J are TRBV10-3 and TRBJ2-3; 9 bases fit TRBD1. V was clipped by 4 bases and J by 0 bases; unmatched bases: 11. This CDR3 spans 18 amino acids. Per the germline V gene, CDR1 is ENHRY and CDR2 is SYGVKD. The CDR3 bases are TGTGCCATCAGTGCCGTCCCGGGACAGGGTTCGAGCACAGATACGCAGTATTTT. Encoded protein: CAISAVPGQGSSTDTQYF.

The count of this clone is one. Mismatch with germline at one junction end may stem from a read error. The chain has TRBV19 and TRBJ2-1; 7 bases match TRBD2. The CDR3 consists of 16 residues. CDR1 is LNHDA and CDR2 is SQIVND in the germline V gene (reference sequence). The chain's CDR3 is CASSGLAASSYNKQFF. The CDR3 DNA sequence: TGTGCCAGTAGTGGGCTAGCGGCAAGCTCCTACAATAAGCAGTTCTTC.

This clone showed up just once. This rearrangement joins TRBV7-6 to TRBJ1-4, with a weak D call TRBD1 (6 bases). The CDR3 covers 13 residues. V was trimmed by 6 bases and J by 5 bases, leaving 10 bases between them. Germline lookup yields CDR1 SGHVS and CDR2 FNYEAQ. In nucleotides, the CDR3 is TGTGCCAGCAGTTCGGACAGAAATGAAAAACTGTTTTTT. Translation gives CASSSDRNEKLFF.

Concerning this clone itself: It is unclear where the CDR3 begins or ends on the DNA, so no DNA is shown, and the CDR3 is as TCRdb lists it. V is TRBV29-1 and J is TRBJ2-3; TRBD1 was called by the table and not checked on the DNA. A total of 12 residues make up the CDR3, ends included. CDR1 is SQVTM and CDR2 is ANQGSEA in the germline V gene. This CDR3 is CSVAAGTGNAYF.

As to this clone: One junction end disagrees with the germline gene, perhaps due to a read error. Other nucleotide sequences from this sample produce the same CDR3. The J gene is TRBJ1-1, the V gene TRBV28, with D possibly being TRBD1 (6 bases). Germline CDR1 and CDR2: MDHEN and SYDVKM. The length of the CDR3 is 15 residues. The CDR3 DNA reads TGTGCCAGCAGTTCTTGGGGGCGGGGATTACCTGAAGCTTTTTTT. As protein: CASSSWGRGLPEAFF.

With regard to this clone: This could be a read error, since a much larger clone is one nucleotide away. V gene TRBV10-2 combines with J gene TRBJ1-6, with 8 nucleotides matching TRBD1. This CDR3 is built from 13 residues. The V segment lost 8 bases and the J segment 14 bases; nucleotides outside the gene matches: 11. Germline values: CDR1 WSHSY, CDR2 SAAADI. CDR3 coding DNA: TGCGCCAGCCGGACAGGGTCGAGGTCATCCCTCCACTTT. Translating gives CASRTGSRSSLHF.

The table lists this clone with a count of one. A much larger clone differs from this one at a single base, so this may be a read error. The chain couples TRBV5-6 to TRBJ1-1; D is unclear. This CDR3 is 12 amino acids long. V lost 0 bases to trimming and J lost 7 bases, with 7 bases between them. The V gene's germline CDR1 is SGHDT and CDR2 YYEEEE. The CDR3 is CASSLGNLEAFF. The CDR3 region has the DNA TGTGCCAGCAGCTTGGGCAATCTTGAAGCTTTCTTT.

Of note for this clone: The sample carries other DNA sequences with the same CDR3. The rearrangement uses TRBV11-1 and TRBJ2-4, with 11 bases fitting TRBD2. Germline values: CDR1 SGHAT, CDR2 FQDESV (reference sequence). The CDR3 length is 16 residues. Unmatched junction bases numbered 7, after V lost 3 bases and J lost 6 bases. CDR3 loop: CASSLTSGTISNIQYF. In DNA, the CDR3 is TGTGCCAGCAGCTTGACTAGCGGGACGATCTCAAACATTCAGTACTTC.

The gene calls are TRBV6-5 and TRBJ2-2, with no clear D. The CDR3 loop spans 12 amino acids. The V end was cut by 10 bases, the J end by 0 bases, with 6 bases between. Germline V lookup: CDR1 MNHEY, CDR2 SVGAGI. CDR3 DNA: TGTGCCACTACCTCGAACACCGGGGAGCTGTTTTTT. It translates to CATTSNTGELFF.

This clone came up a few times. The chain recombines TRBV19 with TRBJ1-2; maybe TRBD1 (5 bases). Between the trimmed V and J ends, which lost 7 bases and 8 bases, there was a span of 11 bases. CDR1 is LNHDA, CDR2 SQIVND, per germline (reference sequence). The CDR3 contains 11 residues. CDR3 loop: CASTLGLGYTF. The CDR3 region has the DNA TGTGCCAGTACCTTGGGACTCGGCTACACCTTC.